A selection of T cell receptor beta chains follows, all from one sample in a study of beta chain features in type 1 diabetes. Measured with immunoSEQ multiplex PCR; TCRdb has only the in-frame clones, and not every one. Among roughly 400,000 clones listed, 11% to 15% were seen once. Sequencing was performed on naive CD4+ T cells from blood. All receptors come from a man aged 25 to 40 in good health. The conserved cysteine and the conserved F or W are not part of the CDR3 here. Fields, in order: CDR3 protein, V gene.

ASSQSRDSQLTDTQY | TRBV23-1
ASSQEHYNEQF | TRBV4-3
ASSTGSNQPQH | TRBV18
ASSFLPETQY | TRBV7-9
ASSGPGRRAGEGYT | TRBV9
ASSMIGTRPPSGNTIY | TRBV19
ASSLVASEYNEQF | TRBV7-2
ASSEPSGTSGSQVNEQF | TRBV2
ATSRDANYGYT | TRBV15
AWRGLTSGSSNEQF | TRBV30
ASTQNPGQGAYEQY | TRBV23-1
AWDLGPADTQY | TRBV30
ASSLDRATNTGELF | TRBV5-1
ASSLKTDEQF | TRBV18
ASSLAPTGGPQETQY | TRBV7-2
ASSLQGGDQPQH | TRBV18
ASSEATVDEAF | TRBV2
ASGGAGENTIY | TRBV27
ASSSRWGPIYEQY | TRBV4-3
ARLPSGNTIY | TRBV14
ASSQEEGSYNEQF | TRBV4-3
ASSYTPRVRTEQF | TRBV6-5